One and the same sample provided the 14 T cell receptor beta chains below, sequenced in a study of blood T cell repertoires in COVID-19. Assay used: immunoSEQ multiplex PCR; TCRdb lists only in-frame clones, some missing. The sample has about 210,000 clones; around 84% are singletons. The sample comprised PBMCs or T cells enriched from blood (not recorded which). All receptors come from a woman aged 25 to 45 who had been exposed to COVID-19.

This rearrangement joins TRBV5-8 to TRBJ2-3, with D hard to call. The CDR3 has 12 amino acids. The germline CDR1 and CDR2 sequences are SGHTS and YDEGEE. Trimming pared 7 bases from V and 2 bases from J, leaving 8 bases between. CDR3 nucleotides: TGTGCCAGCCGTAGAGACACAGATACGCAGTATTTT. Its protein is CASRRDTDTQYF.

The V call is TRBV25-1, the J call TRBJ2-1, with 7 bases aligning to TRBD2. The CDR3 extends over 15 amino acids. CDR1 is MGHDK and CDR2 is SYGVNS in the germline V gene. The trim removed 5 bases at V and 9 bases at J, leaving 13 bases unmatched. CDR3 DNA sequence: TGTGCCAGCAGTACCTTCAGCGGGCCGGGGGGTGAGCAGTTCTTC. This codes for CASSTFSGPGGEQFF.

DNA of the CDR3: TGTGCCACCGGCCGGGACTCCGTATTTTATGGCTACACCTTC. Translating it yields CATGRDSVFYGYTF. This chain joins TRBV2 and TRBJ1-2; weak D call: TRBD1 (5 bases). Trimming took off 10 bases at V and 5 bases at J, with 20 bases between the two ends. The germline V gene has CDR1 SNHLY and CDR2 FYNNEI. This CDR3 comprises 14 residues.

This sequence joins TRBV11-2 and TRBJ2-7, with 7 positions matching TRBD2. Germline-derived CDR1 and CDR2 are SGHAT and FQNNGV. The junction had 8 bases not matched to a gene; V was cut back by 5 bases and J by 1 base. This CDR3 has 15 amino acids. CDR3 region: CASSRSGVGSYEQYF. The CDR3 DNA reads TGTGCCAGCAGCCGGAGCGGGGTTGGGTCCTACGAGCAGTACTTC.

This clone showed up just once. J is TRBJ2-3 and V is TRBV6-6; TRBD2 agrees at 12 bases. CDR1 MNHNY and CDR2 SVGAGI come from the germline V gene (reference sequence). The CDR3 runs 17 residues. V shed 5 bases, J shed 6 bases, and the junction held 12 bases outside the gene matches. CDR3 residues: CASSQGLAGGALDTQYF. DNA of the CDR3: TGTGCCAGCAGTCAGGGGCTAGCGGGGGGGGCTCTGGATACGCAGTATTTT.

The CDR3 DNA follows: TGTGCCAGCAGCATGGGACTAGCGGGGGGAAGCACAGATACGCAGTATTTT. It yields the protein CASSMGLAGGSTDTQYF. The genes are TRBV9 and TRBJ2-3; 15 bases fit TRBD2. Germline lookup yields CDR1 SGDLS and CDR2 YYNGEE. The CDR3 is 17 residues long. Germline trimming cut 4 bases from V and 0 bases from J; bases unmatched to any gene: 3. Variable domain in full (rest from reference TRBV9 and TRBJ2-3): DSGVTQTPKHLITATGQRVTLRCSPRSGDLSVYWYQQSLDQGLQFLIQYYNGEERAKGNILERFSAQQFPDLHSELNLSSLELGDSALYFCASSMGLAGGSTDTQYFGPGTRLTVL.

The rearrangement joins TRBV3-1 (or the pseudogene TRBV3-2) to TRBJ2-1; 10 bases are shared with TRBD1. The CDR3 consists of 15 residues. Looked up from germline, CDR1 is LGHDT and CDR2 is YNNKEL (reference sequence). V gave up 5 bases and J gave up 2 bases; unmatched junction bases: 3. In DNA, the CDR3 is TGTGCCAGCAGCGAAGGGACAGGGGCCTACAATGAGCAGTTCTTC. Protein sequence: CASSEGTGAYNEQFF.

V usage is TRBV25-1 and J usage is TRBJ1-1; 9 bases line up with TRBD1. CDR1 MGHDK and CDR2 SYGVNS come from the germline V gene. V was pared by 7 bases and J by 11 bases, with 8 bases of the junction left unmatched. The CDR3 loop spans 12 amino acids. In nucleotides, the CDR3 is TGTGCCAGCACTTTCGGGACAGGGAGGGCTTTCTTT. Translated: CASTFGTGRAFF.

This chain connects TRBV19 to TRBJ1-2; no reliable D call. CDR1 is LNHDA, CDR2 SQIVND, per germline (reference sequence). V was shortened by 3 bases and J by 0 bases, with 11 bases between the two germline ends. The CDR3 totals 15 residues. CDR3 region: CASSIQTITNYGYTF. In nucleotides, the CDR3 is TGTGCCAGTAGTATTCAGACAATTACTAACTATGGCTACACCTTC.

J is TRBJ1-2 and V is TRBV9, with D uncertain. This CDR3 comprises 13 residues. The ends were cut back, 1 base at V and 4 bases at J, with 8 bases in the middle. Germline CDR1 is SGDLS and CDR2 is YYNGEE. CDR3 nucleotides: TGTGCCAGCAGCGTAAAAATCGGCTATGGCTACACCTTC. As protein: CASSVKIGYGYTF.

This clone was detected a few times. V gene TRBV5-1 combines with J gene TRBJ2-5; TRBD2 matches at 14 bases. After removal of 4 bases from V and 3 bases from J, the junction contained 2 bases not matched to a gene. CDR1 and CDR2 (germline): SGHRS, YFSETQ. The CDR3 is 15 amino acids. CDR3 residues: CASSPGLAGEETQYF. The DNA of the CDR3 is TGCGCCAGCAGCCCGGGACTAGCGGGGGAAGAGACCCAGTACTTC.

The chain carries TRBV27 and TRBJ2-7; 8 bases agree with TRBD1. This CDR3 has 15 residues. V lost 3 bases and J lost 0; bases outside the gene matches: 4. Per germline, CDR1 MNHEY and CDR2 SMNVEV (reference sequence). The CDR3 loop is CASSFRTGSSYEQYF. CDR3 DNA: TGTGCCAGCAGTTTCCGGACAGGGAGCTCCTACGAGCAGTACTTC.

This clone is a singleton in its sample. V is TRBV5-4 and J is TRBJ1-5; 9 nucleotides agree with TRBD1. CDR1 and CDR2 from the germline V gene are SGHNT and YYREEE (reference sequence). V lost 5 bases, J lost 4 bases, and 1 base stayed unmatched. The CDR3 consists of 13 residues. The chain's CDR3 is CASRGQGNQPQHF. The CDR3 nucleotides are TGTGCCAGCAGAGGACAGGGGAATCAGCCCCAGCATTTT.

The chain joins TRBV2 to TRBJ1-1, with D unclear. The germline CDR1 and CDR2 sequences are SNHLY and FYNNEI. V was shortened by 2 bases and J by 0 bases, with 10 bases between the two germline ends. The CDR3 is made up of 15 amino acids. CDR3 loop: CASSETGIMNTEAFF. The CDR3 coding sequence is TGTGCCAGCAGTGAAACCGGGATTATGAACACTGAAGCTTTCTTT.